This TCR beta chain was identified in a study of T cell changes during pregnancy in multiple sclerosis. TCRdb keeps only in-frame clones here, not all; method: immunoSEQ multiplex PCR. In the table there are approximately 100,000 clones, 85% to 95% of which are singletons. From its first to its last residue, the CDR3 has 14 amino acids. Germline V gene lookup returns CDR1 SQVTM and CDR2 ANQGSEA. About this clone itself: Because the CDR3's place on the DNA is in doubt, the DNA is left out and the CDR3 is given as listed by TCRdb.

The rearrangement uses TRBV29-1 and TRBJ2-5; TRBD1 is the table's D call and was not checked against the DNA. This sample comprised peripheral blood, obtained in the first trimester of pregnancy. This clonotype originated in a female donor with multiple sclerosis, enrolled in a pregnancy study. The CDR3 loop is CSSTLGATQETQYF.